Many counts were recorded for the clone carrying this TCR beta chain. The antigen remains unidentified. Trimming took 0 bases from V and 7 from J, leaving 11 bases between them. Germline assignment: CDR1 SGHRS and CDR2 YFSETQ. The CDR3 length is 15 residues. For repertoire sequencing, the TCR beta CDR3 regions were amplified from RNA transcripts. A first-round RT-PCR used HTBI primers, followed by a second-round multiplex PCR. A single record per CDR3 protein comes from TCRdb applying MiXCR to the multiplex PCR reads. The sample includes roughly 400,000 distinct CDR3 sequences, just over 15% seen only once; the top ten take roughly 7%. Clinical symptoms and serum thyroxine were used for diagnosis; TRAb, thyroid ultrasound and orbital computed tomography were also relied on. These data originate in a study of Graves' ophthalmopathy and Graves' hyperthyroidism. Study-wide results and limits: Most expanded clonotypes from thyroid (those above 0.001 frequency) were also found in blood. Sensitivity of roughly 64% and specificity of 72% to 80% were achieved by the model that predicted ophthalmopathy progression. Using 13 signatures, a model distinguished ophthalmopathy from stable hyperthyroidism, reaching just under 90% sensitivity and 81.08% specificity.

V is TRBV5-1 and J is TRBJ1-6; D uncertain. This receptor was identified in a woman between 18 and 29 years old with stable Graves' hyperthyroidism. The material sequenced was peripheral blood. The CDR3 region is CASSLGDIGNSPLHF. In DNA form, the CDR3 reads TGCGCCAGCAGCTTGGGAGACATAGGCAATTCACCCCTCCACTTT.